This T cell receptor beta chain originates from a study of CD8 T cells in ankylosing spondylitis. Regarding this clonotype: The target antigen is unknown.

General observations from the study: Fewer than ten highly homologous variants made up a TCR beta motif that seemed to typify ankylosing spondylitis blood. Relatively scarce in peripheral blood, disease-linked clones were CD8+. Reportedly, significant enrichment of disease-linked clones occurred in matched ankylosing spondylitis synovial fluid.

Via MiXCR, TCRdb re-called the 5' RACE reads, giving one row per CDR3 protein. Of about 440,000 distinct CDR3 sequences in the sample, 17% are singletons; the top ten hold just over 1%. The sample comprised blood, either unsorted or a sorted T cell fraction (not recorded which). The sequence was obtained from a male donor with ankylosing spondylitis.

In nucleotides, the CDR3 is TGTGCCAGCTCACCGCCGGGGGGATACTACGAGCAGTACTTC. As protein: CASSPPGGYYEQYF. This chain connects TRBV18 to TRBJ2-7; 7 bases are shared with TRBD2. J gave up 3 bases and V 3 bases, and 5 bases lay outside the gene matches. The CDR3 runs 14 residues. Germline V lookup: CDR1 KGHSH, CDR2 LQKENI.